These T cell receptor beta chains were read from a single sample in a study of blood T cell repertoires in COVID-19. The data were produced by immunoSEQ multiplex PCR, yet TCRdb's version contains in-frame clones alone and is incomplete. The repertoire holds some 96,000 clones, approximately 93% seen once, with approximately 2.2% in the top ten. The material sequenced was peripheral blood. These receptors were collected from a man aged 45-65 years with active COVID-19. The CDR3 runs from the conserved cysteine through the conserved F or W. D genes are given only for firm matches. Clone size, where shown, is once, few, many, or a class for clones that have expanded.

abundance	j_gene	v_gene	d_gene	CDR3nt	CDR3aa
-	TRBJ2-3	TRBV9	TRBD2	TGTGCCAGCAGCGCGGGACTAGCGGGGGGATTGGCTAGCACAGATACGCAGTATTTT	CASSAGLAGGLASTDTQYF
-	TRBJ2-7	TRBV27	TRBD1	TGTGCCAGCAGGGACAGGGGTTCCTACGAGCAGTACTTC	CASRDRGSYEQYF
-	TRBJ1-3	TRBV7-2	-	TGTGCCAGCAGCTCCGGACAGCCGGGAAACACCATATATTTT	CASSSGQPGNTIYF
few	TRBJ1-3	TRBV4-2	-	TGTGCCAGCAGCCAAGACGGGGGTTTAGGAAACACCATATATTTT	CASSQDGGLGNTIYF
-	TRBJ2-1	TRBV19	TRBD2	TGTGCCAGTAGTATCCGGACTAGCGGGCCCCCCTCCTACAATGAGCAGTTCTTC	CASSIRTSGPPSYNEQFF
-	TRBJ1-1	TRBV29-1	TRBD1	TGCAGCGCCGTTGGGACAGGGGTGACTGAAGCTTTCTTT	CSAVGTGVTEAFF
few	TRBJ1-2	TRBV7-9	-	TGTGCCAGCAGCGGCTCCGGGACACAAATTTCCTATGGCTACACCTTC	CASSGSGTQISYGYTF
once	TRBJ2-6	TRBV7-2	TRBD2	TGTGCCAGCAGCTTACGGTCTAGCGGGAGTTCTGGGGCCAACGTCCTGACTTTC	CASSLRSSGSSGANVLTF
-	TRBJ1-6	TRBV9	-	TGTGCCAGCAGCAAGGACAGTCTAAGCTCCTATAATTCACCCCTCCACTTT	CASSKDSLSSYNSPLHF
-	TRBJ2-7	TRBV2	-	TGTGCCAGCGGCCCTAGCTCCTACGAGCAGTACTTC	CASGPSSYEQYF
-	TRBJ2-1	TRBV11-2	-	TGTGCCAGCAGCAAGACTAGTACCTCGGGGAATGAGCAGTTCTTC	CASSKTSTSGNEQFF
-	TRBJ2-3	TRBV5-4	-	TGTGCCAGCAGCTCGAGCGGGACAAGCACAGATACGCAGTATTTT	CASSSSGTSTDTQYF
-	TRBJ1-1	TRBV6-5	TRBD1	TGTGCCAGCAGGCCCTCGACAGGGTCCAACACTGAAGCTTTCTTT	CASRPSTGSNTEAFF
once	TRBJ2-6	TRBV27	TRBD2	TGTGCCAGCAGTTTAGTGGGACTAGCGGGGGGGCTTGGGGCCGGGGCCAACGTCCTGACTTTC	CASSLVGLAGGLGAGANVLTF
-	TRBJ2-1	TRBV28	TRBD1	TGTGCCAGCAGTCACGGGACAGGGGGCCGGGATGAGCAGTTCTTC	CASSHGTGGRDEQFF
-	TRBJ2-3	TRBV5-1	TRBD2	TGCGCCAGCAGCTCCGGGCTGCCGGGACTAGTGATATCTAGCACAGATACGCAGTATTTT	CASSSGLPGLVISSTDTQYF
-	TRBJ2-2	TRBV30	-	TGTGCCTGGACAGGGGGGATCGGGGAGCTGTTTTTT	CAWTGGIGELFF
once	TRBJ2-5	TRBV3-1/TRBV3-2	-	TGTGCCAGCAGCCAAGAAGGGGTAGGGGAGACCCAGTACTTC	CASSQEGVGETQYF
-	TRBJ2-1	TRBV7-2	TRBD2	TGTGCCAGCAGTAAAAACCGGGGGGGGACTAGCGGATACAATGAGCAGTTCTTC	CASSKNRGGTSGYNEQFF
-	TRBJ2-7	TRBV2	-	TGTGCCAGTGGAGGGGGCAACTCCTACGAGCAGTACTTC	CASGGGNSYEQYF
-	TRBJ1-2	TRBV5-1	-	TGCGCCAGCAGCTCCGGGACATCGTCTAACTATGGCTACACCTTC	CASSSGTSSNYGYTF
-	TRBJ2-1	TRBV12-3/TRBV12-4	-	TGTGCCAGCAGTCCCCCCCTTCGCAATGAGCAGTTCTTC	CASSPPLRNEQFF
-	TRBJ2-4	TRBV12-3/TRBV12-4	-	TGTGCCAGCAGTTCGGTAGCCAAAAACATTCAGTACTTC	CASSSVAKNIQYF
-	TRBJ1-2	TRBV4-1	-	TGCGCCAGCAGCCAAGTGAGGGACTCTAACTATGGCTACACCTTC	CASSQVRDSNYGYTF
-	TRBJ2-3	TRBV28	-	TGTGCCAGCAGTTTATTCGCAGATACGCAGTATTTT	CASSLFADTQYF
-	TRBJ1-2	TRBV20-1	TRBD1	TGCAGTGCTAGTATGGGACAGGGGCGGTCTAACTATGGCTACACCTTC	CSASMGQGRSNYGYTF
-	TRBJ1-3	TRBV3-1/TRBV3-2	-	TGTGCCAGCAGCCAAGATTGGAGGGCCACCATATATTTT	CASSQDWRATIYF
-	TRBJ2-1	TRBV19	-	TGTGCCAGTAGTATAGAGGCGGAGTACAATGAGCAGTTCTTC	CASSIEAEYNEQFF
-	TRBJ1-1	TRBV3-1/TRBV3-2	-	TGTGCCAGCCGGGGGGGGACTGAAGCTTTCTTT	CASRGGTEAFF